This T cell receptor beta chain was profiled in a study of cytomegalovirus exposure and HLA in healthy donors (dated by TCRdb to 2016 to 2017). Study-wide context: An earlier analysis of roughly 570 of the donors reported approximately 280 Gb of sequence data and about 120 million unique TCR beta sequences obtained from around 190 million T cells. An early release covering approximately 600 HLA-typed donors comprised roughly 300 gigabases of sequencing data and roughly 85 million unique TCR sequences. Among the roughly 370 genotyped donors, approximately 76% belonged to the genetic ancestry cluster associated with self-reported Caucasian donors. The study aimed to test whether cataloging public T cell receptors could reveal signatures of past pathogen exposure. The study used immunosequencing to profile the T cell repertoires of 666 subjects and linked those repertoires to cytomegalovirus serostatus. A separate validation cohort of about 110 different subjects was used in addition to the 666-subject first cohort. To predict cytomegalovirus infection status, the study brought together high-throughput TCR immunosequencing, statistical association of individual TCRs with disease status, and machine learning. A later analysis re-examined previously published TCR beta repertoires from more than 600 donors and added high-resolution HLA genotyping to investigate patterns of TCR occurrence. Rather than using new phenotypic data, the later analysis identified candidate immune exposures from TCR beta sequences and from how often those sequences occurred across donors. In an earlier analysis of roughly 540 of the donors, high-throughput TCR beta sequencing was used to judge whether each TCR beta V gene segment behaved as functional or pseudogenic. Donor age, sex, ethnicity and CMV serostatus were collected together with the repertoire data. A later genetic analysis took genome-wide SNP genotypes for 398 of the 666 donors and used that subset as a discovery cohort. All discovery cohort repertoires had been generated on a single sequencing platform. HLA typing covered class I and class II loci at four-digit resolution. The number of typed donors differed by locus: 629-630 for A, B, C, DRB1 and DQB1; 500 to 550 for DQA1; 600 to 610 for DPA1; and about 450 for DPB1. About five DR-DQ haplotypes were handled as single units for association and clustering, since linkage in the cohort was strong. Across approximately 400 genotyped donors of the cohort, an average of about 200,000 unique TCR beta nucleotide sequences per donor were sequenced, and approximately 17% of those sequences were non-productive.

The paper as a whole reports these results and caveats: The earlier analysis of 587 of the donors excluded some 16 rarely observed V segments, including chromosome 9 orphons, because counts were too low. V-gene and J-gene trimming of TCR beta chains was associated with a missense DCLRE1C variant in a later genetic analysis, and the association was replicated in an independent cohort. A few of the identified cytomegalovirus-associated TCR beta chains were confirmed in vitro to be specific for cytomegalovirus antigens. Cytomegalovirus status was reported to be diagnosed by the classifier with high specificity and sensitivity in both the original and validation cohorts. A later genetic analysis reported fewer N-insertions in productive TCRs among donors in an Asian-associated ancestry cluster than the approximately 700-donor mean. The cohort was sequenced for TCR beta chains only, and without alpha or paired-chain data the features that could be detected were limited. Roughly uniform sequencing depth across donors was assumed in presence/absence analyses, although this assumption may not hold. The study gave a list of more than 150 TCR beta chains associated with cytomegalovirus. In a later analysis, 16,951 TCR beta sequences were associated with specific HLA alleles at a false discovery rate of 0.05. Broadly in line with IMGT annotations, most TCR beta V segments showed up in productive rearrangements about 90% or about 30% of the time in an earlier analysis of approximately 640 of the donors. Most TCR sequences were seen in very few donors, while some public TCRs were found in many individuals. According to the authors, the approach could potentially be generalized to other disease states and immunological phenotypes. Because some donors lacked HLA typing at each locus, the association tests relied only on the typed subset. A cluster of highly shared sequence variants was judged likely to represent a technical artifact of the sequencing pipeline. CMV serostatus was the only immune exposure information available for the cohort. According to a later analysis, parvovirus B19, influenza, CMV and Epstein-Barr virus appeared linked to several top co-occurrence clusters. Some IMGT-functional V segments, including TRBV6-2 and TRBV6-3, could not be distinguished by the 87-base-pair reads and were therefore excluded. A further reported finding was that TCR beta sequences accurately predicted the HLA-A and HLA-B alleles for most subjects in the first cohort. A later analysis found that TCR association rates varied across HLA loci, with DRB1 alleles showing the most associated TCRs and HLA-C alleles the fewest. A later analysis found that HLA-associated TCR beta chains were more clonally expanded and had lower generation probabilities than equally common non-associated chains. Most CMV-associated TCR beta chains appeared to be HLA-restricted in a later analysis, and the HLA associations seemed to be driven largely by CMV exposure. When HLA alleles, especially DR and DQ, strongly co-occurred, TCR associations were difficult to assign to individual alleles. Correlated functional status among segregating V segments might be attributable to linkage disequilibrium, but an unknown experimental factor could not be ruled out.

The germline V gene yields SNHLY for CDR1 and FYNNEI for CDR2. Counted from cysteine to phenylalanine, this CDR3 has 16 amino acids. The CDR3 DNA has 48 bases and is translated from base 1. V is reduced by 4 bases and J by 7 bases, leaving a spacing of 20 bases between them. As concerns this clone: Its antigen has not been determined. The record has no base qualities; no much larger clone is one base away.

The cohort consisted of fewer than 700 healthy bone marrow donors. Cohort members were all nominally healthy when sampled, although unrecorded immune exposures were likely present. The donor was CMV seropositive and belonged to the group of 270 or so seropositive cohort members. Each donor provided a peripheral blood sample, and peripheral blood mononuclear cells were used for TCR beta sequencing. Genomic DNA extraction from the blood cell samples was performed with the Qiagen DNeasy Blood Extraction Kit. The library was generated by the immunoSEQ multiplex PCR assay. For the multiplex PCR, a mixture combining 60 forward primers for TCR Vbeta segments and 13 reverse primers for TCR Jbeta segments was used. The CDR3 region of rearranged TCR beta genes was amplified from genomic DNA with a multiplex PCR assay. The amplified TCR beta libraries were sequenced on the Illumina HiSeq System as 87-base-pair reads. Per the source publication's procedure: Across the 500 to 850 repertoires, a later analysis counted roughly 84 million unique TCR beta chains, approximately 10 million of which were shared by at least two donors. To remove PCR and sequencing errors, raw reads were error-corrected and collapsed into unique sequences using a nearest-neighbor algorithm that merged closely related sequences. CDR3 sequences were aligned to IMGT reference sequences to assign V, D and J gene segments. For a sequence to be retained, a match of at least six nucleotides was required to both a V gene segment and a J gene segment. A rearrangement counted as productive if the CDR3 had no stop codons and remained in frame with V and J, and every other rearrangement counted as non-productive. CDR3 was defined according to IMGT convention as the region running from the second conserved V-encoded cysteine to the conserved J-encoded phenylalanine. Sequences without an unambiguous match to a single V gene segment were excluded from the earlier analysis of approximately 600 of the donors. An earlier analysis of a few hundred of the donors called V segments functional above 56.7% productive rearrangements and segregating when the between-donor standard deviation exceeded 5%. A statistical classification framework was built to diagnose cytomegalovirus status from the catalog of TCR beta chain sequences. A later analysis assigned V and J genes by comparing TCR nucleotide sequences with IMGT/GENE-DB human TR gene sequences. Using the TCRdist pipeline, a later analysis assigned CDR3 sequences along with most-parsimonious VDJ recombination scenarios. A later analysis defined each TCR beta chain by its CDR3 amino acid sequence plus V-gene family, and excluded reads lacking a unique V-gene family. A later analysis removed 550 to 650 highly shared, low-generation-probability nucleotide sequences to deal with suspected cross-contamination and a sequencing artifact. For each public chain, a later analysis derived a clonal expansion index from normalized ranks of inferred template counts within each repertoire. In a later analysis, generation probabilities were computed using a VDJ recombination model fitted to out-of-frame rearrangements, and the results were checked against IGoR. In a later analysis, TCR-TCR, TCR-HLA and TCR-CMV co-occurrence was scored with hypergeometric tests, and a repertoire-size bias correction was applied to TCR pairs. In a later analysis, false discovery rates were estimated by permuting HLA or CMV assignments 20 times. A later analysis grouped co-occurring TCRs with DBSCAN, adding TCRdist sequence similarity when clustering within HLA-allele-positive subsets. Repertoires with fewer than 30,000 or more than 120,000 public chains were left out of co-occurrence clustering, as were about five repertoires with anomalous nucleotide sharing. The table was pulled from immuneACCESS by TCRdb, which kept in-frame rearrangements only. Such tables lose some clones; where checked, under half of the loss comes from unresolved V genes, and the rest has no known cause. That table supplies the V and J calls and clone size; D and trimming were determined from the DNA. The sample has about 160,000 clones on record, around 75% of them singletons. The ten largest clones capture approximately 3% of the sample.

Recombination joined TRBV2 with TRBJ1-5; a confident D gene designation cannot be given. The clonotype comes from a woman between 50 and 59 years old in good health and CMV-seropositive. Sequencing was done on a sample of PBMCs. CDR3 region: CASSGETPDSGQPQHF. Read as DNA, the sequence is TGTGCCAGCAGTGGTGAGACCCCGGACTCGGGGCAGCCCCAGCATTTT.